This T cell receptor beta chain came from a study of blood T cell repertoires in COVID-19. Study overall: COVID-19 samples, acute and convalescent, were from the United States, Italy and Spain. PBMCs, B-cell-depleted T cells, or T cells were the source of the cDNA or gDNA that made up the material.

With 4 bases removed from V and 3 bases from J, the gap between germline ends came to 4 bases. This CDR3 spans 11 amino acids. Germline V lookup: CDR1 SNHLY, CDR2 FYNNEI. The table came from immunoSEQ multiplex PCR; TCRdb's copy has only in-frame clones and leaves some out. The sample has nearly 200,000 clones, just under 85% seen once. V gene TRBV2 combines with J gene TRBJ2-7; D is undetermined. Sequenced: peripheral blood. This TCR came from a woman in her seventies with active or convalescent COVID-19. The CDR3 loop reads CASSAGYEQYF. CDR3 nucleotides: TGTGCCAGCAGTGCAGGCTACGAGCAGTACTTC.